Listed below are T cell receptor beta chains from one sample, sequenced in a study of cytomegalovirus exposure and HLA in healthy donors. This table comes from immunoSEQ multiplex PCR, and its TCRdb copy is limited to in-frame clones, with some not included. The repertoire consists of roughly 100,000 clones, with roughly three quarters occurring once and the leading ten covering 1.5% to 2.5%. Material: PBMCs. The receptors come from a man aged 40-49 years in good health and CMV-seronegative. Each CDR3 is given with its conserved first and last residue. The order of the fields is clone size, D gene, J gene, V gene, CDR3 protein, CDR3 DNA. A D gene is named only where the DNA matches it firmly. Clone sizes are given selectively: once, few, many, or a class where the clone is expanded.

>-|-|TRBJ1-1|TRBV7-2
CASSLNQKAFF
TGTGCCAGCAGCTTAAATCAAAAAGCTTTCTTT
>-|-|TRBJ1-2|TRBV6-5
CASRAGRNYGYTF
TGTGCCAGCAGGGCAGGAAGAAACTATGGCTACACCTTC
>-|TRBD1|TRBJ1-6|TRBV5-6
CASSLAGGGYSPLHF
TGTGCCAGCAGCTTGGCTGGAGGGGGCTATTCACCCCTCCACTTT
>-|TRBD2|TRBJ2-3|TRBV5-5
CASSFRGDATDTQYF
TGTGCCAGCAGCTTTCGGGGGGATGCCACAGATACGCAGTATTTT
>-|-|TRBJ1-2|TRBV29-1
CSVDRTTDYGYTF
TGCAGCGTAGACCGGACAACTGACTATGGCTACACCTTC
>-|TRBD2|TRBJ2-1|TRBV4-2
CASSQDPPSGNNEQFF
TGTGCCAGCAGCCAAGATCCCCCTAGCGGGAACAATGAGCAGTTCTTC
>-|-|TRBJ2-1|TRBV15
CATSNQGGRAGNEQFF
TGTGCCACCAGTAACCAGGGTGGCAGGGCTGGGAATGAGCAGTTCTTC
>-|TRBD1|TRBJ2-1|TRBV28
CASTKGGTGGDEQFF
TGTGCCAGCACAAAAGGGGGGACAGGGGGAGATGAGCAGTTCTTC
>-|TRBD1|TRBJ2-5|TRBV15
CATSPGQGAGETQYF
TGTGCCACCAGCCCAGGACAGGGGGCTGGTGAGACCCAGTACTTC
>-|-|TRBJ1-1|TRBV5-6
CASSPSPTVNTEAFF
TGTGCCAGCAGCCCATCCCCGACAGTGAACACTGAAGCTTTCTTT
>-|TRBD1|TRBJ2-7|TRBV7-6
CASSLAGGSYEQYF
TGTGCCAGCAGCTTGGCAGGGGGATCCTACGAGCAGTACTTC
>-|-|TRBJ2-7|TRBV2
CASTRLSSSYEQYF
TGTGCCAGCACGAGACTTTCGAGCTCCTACGAGCAGTACTTC
>few|-|TRBJ1-5|TRBV19
CASSIGRAGAPQHF
TGTGCCAGTAGTATTGGACGAGCGGGGGCTCCCCAGCATTTT
>once|-|TRBJ2-7|TRBV7-8
CASSFQRTYEQYF
TGTGCCAGCAGCTTTCAAAGAACCTACGAGCAGTACTTC
>-|TRBD2|TRBJ2-2|TRBV5-5
CASSYLRRGDTGELFF
TGTGCCAGCAGCTACCTTAGGCGGGGGGATACCGGGGAGCTGTTTTTT
>-|TRBD1|TRBJ1-5|TRBV28
CASRAGGRNQPQHF
TGTGCCAGCAGGGCAGGGGGTAGGAATCAGCCCCAGCATTTT
>once|-|TRBJ2-1|TRBV9
CASSVTLSGYNEQFF
TGTGCCAGCAGCGTAACTCTCTCCGGGTACAATGAGCAGTTCTTC
>-|TRBD2|TRBJ2-5|TRBV18
CASSTSGGLQETQYF
TGTGCCAGCTCGACTAGCGGGGGGCTGCAAGAGACCCAGTACTTC
>-|-|TRBJ1-2|TRBV5-4
CASSSAGNYGYTF
TGTGCCAGCAGCTCGGCCGGGAACTATGGCTACACCTTC
>-|-|TRBJ1-3|TRBV7-2
CASSLGGGPGNTIYF
TGTGCCAGCAGCTTAGGGGGGGGGCCTGGAAACACCATATATTTT
>-|TRBD1|TRBJ1-1|TRBV27
CASSFRFIPGQARNTEAFF
TGTGCCAGCAGTTTCCGTTTTATCCCAGGACAGGCCAGGAACACTGAAGCTTTCTTT
>-|-|TRBJ2-2|TRBV30
CAWSRQATGELFF
TGTGCCTGGAGTCGGCAGGCCACCGGGGAGCTGTTTTTT
>-|TRBD1|TRBJ2-3|TRBV5-1
CASSRTGDFTDTQYF
TGCGCCAGCAGCCGGACAGGGGATTTCACAGATACGCAGTATTTT
>-|TRBD1|TRBJ1-5|TRBV15
CATSRPTLGTGANQPQHF
TGTGCCACCAGCAGACCTACCCTGGGGACAGGCGCCAATCAGCCCCAGCATTTT
>-|TRBD1|TRBJ2-2|TRBV7-8
CASSLRGLFNTGELFF
TGTGCCAGCAGCTTAAGGGGGCTTTTCAACACCGGGGAGCTGTTTTTT
>-|TRBD2|TRBJ2-3|TRBV11-2
CASSLDLGLANQQYF
TGTGCCAGCAGCTTAGACCTCGGACTAGCGAATCAGCAGTATTTT
>-|-|TRBJ1-5|TRBV15
CATSRRTGVESQPQHF
TGTGCCACCAGCAGAAGGACCGGGGTTGAGAGTCAGCCCCAGCATTTT
>-|-|TRBJ1-5|TRBV5-1
CASSLVPVSQPQHF
TGCGCCAGCAGCTTGGTTCCGGTGAGCCAGCCCCAGCATTTT
>-|-|TRBJ1-3|TRBV28
CATTAGGSDTIYF
TGTGCTACAACTGCGGGGGGGAGTGACACCATATATTTT
>once|TRBD1|TRBJ1-2|TRBV5-4
CASGRDRANYGYTF
TGTGCCAGCGGAAGGGACAGAGCTAACTATGGCTACACCTTC
>-|-|TRBJ2-1|TRBV19
CASNDASYGGSYNEQFF
TGTGCCAGTAATGATGCGTCATACGGGGGCTCCTACAATGAGCAGTTCTTC
>-|-|TRBJ1-2|TRBV5-6
CASTAWRIGQYGYTF
TGTGCCAGCACCGCTTGGAGGATAGGTCAATATGGCTACACCTTC
>-|-|TRBJ1-4|TRBV18
CASSQGTPRSEKLFF
TGTGCCAGCTCACAGGGGACACCTCGGAGCGAAAAACTGTTTTTT
>-|-|TRBJ1-3|TRBV9
CASSVYSGGTFYF
TGTGCCAGCAGCGTCTACTCCGGGGGAACCTTCTATTTT
>-|TRBD1|TRBJ2-7|TRBV6-5
CASSGTGSFYEQYF
TGTGCCAGCAGTGGGACAGGGAGTTTTTACGAGCAGTACTTC
>-|TRBD2|TRBJ2-1|TRBV11-3
CASSLGTSVEQFF
TGTGCCAGCAGCTTAGGGACTAGCGTTGAGCAGTTCTTC
>-|-|TRBJ1-6|TRBV6-5
CASSYGGGGSPLHF
TGTGCCAGCAGTTACGGCGGGGGTGGGTCACCCCTCCACTTT
>-|-|TRBJ2-7|TRBV14
CASSQGRRGWKNYEQYF
TGTGCCAGCAGCCAAGGACGCCGGGGTTGGAAAAATTACGAGCAGTACTTC
>few|-|TRBJ1-1|TRBV29-1
CSVGDNKNTEAFF
TGCAGCGTTGGCGACAACAAGAACACTGAAGCTTTCTTT
>-|-|TRBJ1-2|TRBV2
CASSEEMGPGYTF
TGTGCCAGCAGTGAAGAGATGGGGCCTGGCTACACCTTC
>few|-|TRBJ2-1|TRBV4-3
CASSPTGLSYNEQFF
TGCGCCAGCAGCCCGACGGGTCTATCCTACAATGAGCAGTTCTTC
>-|-|TRBJ1-2|TRBV19
CASSMRREDYGYTF
TGTGCCAGTAGTATGCGCAGGGAGGACTATGGCTACACCTTC
>-|TRBD2|TRBJ2-3|TRBV9
CASSPQPGLELDTQYF
TGTGCCAGCAGCCCCCAACCGGGACTAGAGTTAGATACGCAGTATTTT
>-|TRBD2|TRBJ2-7|TRBV28
CASSSPGLAVNEQYF
TGTGCCAGCAGTTCCCCGGGACTAGCGGTAAACGAGCAGTACTTC
>once|TRBD2|TRBJ2-5|TRBV5-5
CASSTGLAGVEETQYF
TGTGCCAGCAGCACCGGACTAGCGGGAGTAGAAGAGACCCAGTACTTC
>-|-|TRBJ1-5|TRBV6-1
CASSEVYASNQPQHF
TGTGCCAGCAGTGAAGTCTACGCTAGCAATCAGCCCCAGCATTTT
>-|-|TRBJ2-3|TRBV9
CASSALGAGTDTQYF
TGTGCCAGCAGCGCCCTGGGCGCTGGCACAGATACGCAGTATTTT
>-|-|TRBJ1-2|TRBV5-1
CASSFDSYYGYTF
TGCGCCAGCAGCTTCGACAGCTACTATGGCTACACCTTC